This is a list of T cell receptor beta chains from one sample in a study of radiation and T cells in renal cell carcinoma. The repertoire was sequenced with immunoSEQ multiplex PCR; TCRdb's copy has only in-frame clones and lacks some. The sample records tens of thousands of clones, 60% to 85% being singletons. Sequencing was performed on blood, taken from a patient whose treatment included radiotherapy and nephrectomy. Receptors were obtained from a man aged 60 to 75 with renal cell carcinoma. CDR3s include the opening cysteine and the closing phenylalanine or tryptophan. Fields, in order: D gene, J gene, clone size, V gene, CDR3 DNA, CDR3 protein. A D gene is named only where the DNA matches it firmly. For some rows the clone size is stated as once, few or many, or as a class when expanded; others skip it.

d_gene: TRBD1; j_gene: TRBJ1-2; abundance: .; v_gene: TRBV27; CDR3nt: TGTGCCAGCAGTGCCCTCGGACAGGGAGGGTTGAGCTATGGCTACACCTTC; CDR3aa: CASSALGQGGLSYGYTF
d_gene: .; j_gene: TRBJ2-1; abundance: few; v_gene: TRBV28; CDR3nt: TGTGCCAGCAGTTTTGTAGGAGAGAATGAGCAGTTCTTC; CDR3aa: CASSFVGENEQFF
d_gene: TRBD1; j_gene: TRBJ2-7; abundance: .; v_gene: TRBV7-2; CDR3nt: TGTGCCAGCAGCCTTTTCGGGGACAGTACCTACGAGCAGTACTTC; CDR3aa: CASSLFGDSTYEQYF
d_gene: .; j_gene: TRBJ1-2; abundance: .; v_gene: TRBV19; CDR3nt: TGTGCCACCACACCCGTGGACAGCAGTAACTATGGCTACACCTTC; CDR3aa: CATTPVDSSNYGYTF
d_gene: TRBD1; j_gene: TRBJ2-5; abundance: .; v_gene: TRBV5-6; CDR3nt: TGTGCCAGCAGTCGGGACAGGTTACCCGGGACCCAGTACTTC; CDR3aa: CASSRDRLPGTQYF
d_gene: .; j_gene: TRBJ2-7; abundance: .; v_gene: TRBV21-1; CDR3nt: TGTGCCAGCAGCAAAGGGGCTCGGGTAAGGACCTACGAGCAGTACTTC; CDR3aa: CASSKGARVRTYEQYF
d_gene: TRBD1; j_gene: TRBJ2-2; abundance: .; v_gene: TRBV2; CDR3nt: TGTGCCAGCAGCTCCGGGACAGCGAACACCGGGGAGCTGTTTTTT; CDR3aa: CASSSGTANTGELFF
d_gene: TRBD2; j_gene: TRBJ2-3; abundance: .; v_gene: TRBV7-2; CDR3nt: TGTGCCAGCGGCACTAGCGGGACGACTTGGGATACGCAGTATTTT; CDR3aa: CASGTSGTTWDTQYF
d_gene: .; j_gene: TRBJ1-4; abundance: .; v_gene: TRBV19; CDR3nt: TGTGCCAGTAGTATCTCCCGGGACGAAAAACTGTTTTTT; CDR3aa: CASSISRDEKLFF
d_gene: .; j_gene: TRBJ1-4; abundance: .; v_gene: TRBV6-6; CDR3nt: TGTGCCAGCAGTTACTCGGGAGGGGAAAAACTGTTTTTT; CDR3aa: CASSYSGGEKLFF
d_gene: .; j_gene: TRBJ2-5; abundance: .; v_gene: TRBV7-6; CDR3nt: TGTGCCAGCAGCTTGGTGGACTGGGGCGCAGAGACCCAGTACTTC; CDR3aa: CASSLVDWGAETQYF
d_gene: .; j_gene: TRBJ1-1; abundance: .; v_gene: TRBV7-2; CDR3nt: TGTGCCAGCAGCCTAGCGCCGGCAATAATGAACACTGAAGCTTTCTTT; CDR3aa: CASSLAPAIMNTEAFF
d_gene: .; j_gene: TRBJ1-6; abundance: .; v_gene: TRBV5-1; CDR3nt: TGCGCCAGCAGCTTGGTAGGGGAGGGTTCACCCCTCCACTTT; CDR3aa: CASSLVGEGSPLHF
d_gene: TRBD2; j_gene: TRBJ2-2; abundance: .; v_gene: TRBV5-1; CDR3nt: TGCGCCAGCAGCTCCCCTCCCGGGAGGGCCGACGGGGAGCTGTTTTTT; CDR3aa: CASSSPPGRADGELFF
d_gene: TRBD1; j_gene: TRBJ1-2; abundance: .; v_gene: TRBV6-5; CDR3nt: TGTGCCAGCAGTTTGGGTCCCGGGACAGGGGCGAGTGGCTACACCTTC; CDR3aa: CASSLGPGTGASGYTF
d_gene: .; j_gene: TRBJ2-7; abundance: .; v_gene: TRBV4-1; CDR3nt: TGCGCCAGCAGCCAAGATGGGCTAGCTGCCTCCTACGAGCAGTACTTC; CDR3aa: CASSQDGLAASYEQYF
d_gene: .; j_gene: TRBJ2-5; abundance: .; v_gene: TRBV7-3; CDR3nt: TGTGCCAGCAGCCGCGAGGGTGGAGAGACCCAGTACTTC; CDR3aa: CASSREGGETQYF
d_gene: .; j_gene: TRBJ1-1; abundance: .; v_gene: TRBV9; CDR3nt: TGTGCCAGCAGCGCCATGGAGAGGGCCGAAGCTTTCTTT; CDR3aa: CASSAMERAEAFF
d_gene: .; j_gene: TRBJ2-1; abundance: .; v_gene: TRBV19; CDR3nt: TGTGCCAGTAGTACTACCCTACCCGTAAGCTCCTACAATGAGCAGTTCTTC; CDR3aa: CASSTTLPVSSYNEQFF
d_gene: TRBD1; j_gene: TRBJ1-2; abundance: once; v_gene: TRBV7-8; CDR3nt: TGTGCCAGCAGTTTCACAGGGGGAAGCTATGGCTACACCTTC; CDR3aa: CASSFTGGSYGYTF
d_gene: .; j_gene: TRBJ1-2; abundance: .; v_gene: TRBV5-6; CDR3nt: TGTGCCAGCAGGAAGGACACGTTCTATGGCTACACCTTC; CDR3aa: CASRKDTFYGYTF
d_gene: .; j_gene: TRBJ1-6; abundance: .; v_gene: TRBV5-6; CDR3nt: TGTGCCAGCAGCTTATCTTATGGCGATTCACCCCTCCACTTT; CDR3aa: CASSLSYGDSPLHF
d_gene: TRBD1; j_gene: TRBJ1-5; abundance: .; v_gene: TRBV2; CDR3nt: TGTGCCAGCGAGGTGGGGACAGCTCCAAATCAGCCCCAGCATTTT; CDR3aa: CASEVGTAPNQPQHF
d_gene: TRBD2; j_gene: TRBJ2-1; abundance: once; v_gene: TRBV27; CDR3nt: TGTGCCAGCAGTTTCCGGCGGGGGGAGCAGTTCTTC; CDR3aa: CASSFRRGEQFF
d_gene: .; j_gene: TRBJ1-1; abundance: medium-sized; v_gene: TRBV5-1; CDR3nt: TGCGCCAGCAGCCTTACGACAGGCACTGAAGCTTTCTTT; CDR3aa: CASSLTTGTEAFF
d_gene: .; j_gene: TRBJ1-5; abundance: .; v_gene: TRBV7-9; CDR3nt: TGTGCCAGCAGCGCGACAGGCGGCAATCAGCCCCAGCATTTT; CDR3aa: CASSATGGNQPQHF
d_gene: .; j_gene: TRBJ2-3; abundance: .; v_gene: TRBV21-1; CDR3nt: TGTGCCAGCAGCAAAGTAAGGTACAGGGGCACAGATACGCAGTATTTT; CDR3aa: CASSKVRYRGTDTQYF
d_gene: .; j_gene: TRBJ1-2; abundance: .; v_gene: TRBV6-5; CDR3nt: TGTGCCAGCAGTTCCGGCAGCCTAAACTATGGCTACACCTTC; CDR3aa: CASSSGSLNYGYTF
d_gene: .; j_gene: TRBJ1-1; abundance: .; v_gene: TRBV11-2; CDR3nt: TGTGCCAGCAGCTTAAATCGGGTTAGGAGCACTGAAGCTTTCTTT; CDR3aa: CASSLNRVRSTEAFF
d_gene: .; j_gene: TRBJ2-2; abundance: few; v_gene: TRBV5-4; CDR3nt: TGTGCCAGCAGCTTGGCTACAGGGAACACCGGGGAGCTGTTTTTT; CDR3aa: CASSLATGNTGELFF
d_gene: .; j_gene: TRBJ1-2; abundance: .; v_gene: TRBV5-8; CDR3nt: TGTGCCAGCAGCTTTTCGTGGGAGGGCTACACCTTC; CDR3aa: CASSFSWEGYTF
d_gene: .; j_gene: TRBJ2-5; abundance: .; v_gene: TRBV5-6; CDR3nt: TGTGCCAGCAGCGAGTCCGGACGGACAACCGAAGAGACCCAGTACTTC; CDR3aa: CASSESGRTTEETQYF
d_gene: .; j_gene: TRBJ1-6; abundance: .; v_gene: TRBV7-7; CDR3nt: TGTGCCAGCAGCTTAGGGATCAATTCACCCCTCCACTTT; CDR3aa: CASSLGINSPLHF
d_gene: TRBD1; j_gene: TRBJ1-2; abundance: .; v_gene: TRBV7-9; CDR3nt: TGTGCCAGCAGCTCCGCCGACAGGGAATCTAACTATGGCTACACCTTC; CDR3aa: CASSSADRESNYGYTF
d_gene: TRBD1; j_gene: TRBJ2-7; abundance: once; v_gene: TRBV29-1; CDR3nt: TGCAGCGTTGCCCGGGACAGGGGTAGCTACGAGCAGTACTTC; CDR3aa: CSVARDRGSYEQYF
d_gene: .; j_gene: TRBJ1-4; abundance: .; v_gene: TRBV14; CDR3nt: TGTGCCAGCAGTTCCGGAAGGGGTATCGGGGAAAAACTGTTTTTT; CDR3aa: CASSSGRGIGEKLFF
d_gene: TRBD1; j_gene: TRBJ2-7; abundance: .; v_gene: TRBV5-3; CDR3nt: TGTGCCAGAAGCTTGGTCCGGACAGGGGTCCACGAGCAGTACTTC; CDR3aa: CARSLVRTGVHEQYF
d_gene: TRBD2; j_gene: TRBJ2-2; abundance: .; v_gene: TRBV7-3; CDR3nt: TGTGCCAGCAGCCTCTTCGAACTAGCGGGATCGCCCGGGGAGCTGTTTTTT; CDR3aa: CASSLFELAGSPGELFF